The clone carrying this TCR beta chain turned up a few times. This record comes from a study of molecular identifiers for immune sequencing clone quantification. TCRdb independently ran MiXCR on the PCR reads; one entry per CDR3 protein. The sample lists tens of thousands of distinct CDR3 sequences, roughly 24% occurring once. Sorted naive CD8 T cells were those defined as CD8+CD4-CCR7+CD45RA+. Germline V lookup: CDR1 MDHEN, CDR2 SYDVKM. V gave up 9 bases and J gave up 0 bases, with 7 bases separating them. The CDR3 contains 12 residues. The origin of this receptor is a human donor in good health. Some libraries in this study had Jurkat cell RNA spiked in. The J gene is TRBJ2-3, the V gene TRBV28; tentatively, D is TRBD2 (5 bases). Material for sequencing was naive CD8+ T cells from blood, with Jurkat cell RNA spiked in. The subset is: FACS-sorted CD8+CD4-CCR7+CD45RA+ naive T cells. The CDR3 loop reads CASEGSTDTQYF. CDR3 nucleotide sequence: TGTGCCAGTGAGGGAAGCACAGATACGCAGTATTTT.